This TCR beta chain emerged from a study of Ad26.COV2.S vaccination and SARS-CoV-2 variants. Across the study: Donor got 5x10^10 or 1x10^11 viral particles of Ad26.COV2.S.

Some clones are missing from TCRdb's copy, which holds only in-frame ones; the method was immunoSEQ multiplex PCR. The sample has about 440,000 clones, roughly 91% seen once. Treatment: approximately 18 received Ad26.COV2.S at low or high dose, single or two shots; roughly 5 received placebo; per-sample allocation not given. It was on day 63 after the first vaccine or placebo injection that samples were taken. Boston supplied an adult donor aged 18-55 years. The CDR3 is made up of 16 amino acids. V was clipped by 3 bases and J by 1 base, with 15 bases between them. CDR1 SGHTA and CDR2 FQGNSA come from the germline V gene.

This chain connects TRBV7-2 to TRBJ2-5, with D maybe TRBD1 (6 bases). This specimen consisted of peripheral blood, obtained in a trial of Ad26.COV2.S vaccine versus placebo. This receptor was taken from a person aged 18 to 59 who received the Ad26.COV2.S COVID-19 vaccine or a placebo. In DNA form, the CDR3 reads TGTGCCAGCAGCTTCGAGGACTGGGACATCCAAGAGACCCAGTACTTC. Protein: CASSFEDWDIQETQYF.